The 12 T cell receptor beta chains listed next were all sequenced from one sample in a study of T cell responses to AZD1222 COVID-19 vaccine. Sequenced by immunoSEQ multiplex PCR; TCRdb stores in-frame clones only, minus some. Of 90,000 to 100,000 clones listed, approximately 84% were seen once; the top ten hold 13% to 15%. The sample here was peripheral blood, taken 28 days after the second AZD1222 dose. The receptors here all came from an adult who received the AZD1222 COVID-19 vaccine.

In its sample, this clone was seen once. The rearrangement joins TRBV5-1 to TRBJ2-7; D unresolved. V was clipped by 1 base and J by 7 bases, with 18 bases between them. Germline V gene sequence: CDR1 SGHRS, CDR2 YFSETQ. This CDR3 region has 15 residues. The DNA of the CDR3 is TGCGCCAGCAGCTTGAGTCCGCTACTAACAGATGAGCAGTACTTC. Its protein product is CASSLSPLLTDEQYF.

This clone was counted once. J is TRBJ2-3 and V is TRBV19, with D hard to call. The germline CDR1 and CDR2 sequences are LNHDA and SQIVND (reference sequence). Trimming removed 0 bases at V and 2 bases at J, with 6 bases between. The CDR3 length is 14 residues. The CDR3: CASSIDGSTDTQYF. CDR3 coding DNA: TGTGCCAGTAGTATAGATGGCTCCACAGATACGCAGTATTTT.

The chain recombines TRBV7-9 with TRBJ2-7; 10 bases map to TRBD2. The CDR3 is 15 amino acids. Trimming took 3 bases from V and 3 from J; bases not matched to a gene: 5. CDR1 is SEHNR and CDR2 is FQNEAQ in the germline V gene (reference sequence). DNA of the CDR3: TGTGCCAGCAGCTTGGCTAGCGGGAGTGGCTACGAGCAGTACTTC. It translates to CASSLASGSGYEQYF.

This chain connects TRBV19 to TRBJ1-4; D possibly corresponds to TRBD1 (5 bases). The V end lost 9 bases, the J end lost 7 bases, and 15 bases lay between the germline ends. Looked up from germline, CDR1 is LNHDA and CDR2 is SQIVND (reference sequence). CDR3 length equals 13 residues. CDR3 sequence reads: CASGTQGSEKLFF. Written as DNA, the CDR3 is TGTGCCAGCGGGACCCAAGGGAGTGAAAAACTGTTTTTT. The whole variable domain, remainder taken from reference TRBV19 and TRBJ1-4, is DGGITQSPKYLFRKEGQNVTLSCEQNLNHDAMYWYRQDPGQGLRLIYYSQIVNDFQKGDIAEGYSVSREKKESFPLTVTSAQKNPTAFYLCASGTQGSEKLFFGSGTQLSVL.

The chain uses TRBV18 and TRBJ1-1; D is unresolved. From germline, CDR1 is KGHSH and CDR2 LQKENI. The CDR3 runs 14 residues. V lost 2 bases, J lost 4 bases, and 11 bases lay in between. Here the CDR3 DNA reads TGTGCCAGCTCACCATTGGAGGTCGGCACTGAAGCTTTCTTT. Translating it yields CASSPLEVGTEAFF.

This chain joins TRBV5-1 and TRBJ1-2; D ambiguous. The CDR3 runs 15 residues. V lost 0 bases and J 2 bases, leaving 11 bases between the germline ends. Germline values: CDR1 SGHRS, CDR2 YFSETQ. The CDR3 loop reads CASSLGPLGNYGYTF. DNA for the CDR3: TGCGCCAGCAGCTTGGGGCCCCTCGGGAACTATGGCTACACCTTC.

The chain is built from TRBV2 and TRBJ2-1; D unresolved. Germline V gene sequence: CDR1 SNHLY, CDR2 FYNNEI. V was shortened by 6 bases and J by 5 bases, with 14 bases between the two germline ends. CDR3 length: 14 amino acids. CDR3 DNA: TGTGCCAGCAGAAAGGCCACACCCCACAATGAGCAGTTCTTC. Its protein is CASRKATPHNEQFF.

This clone was counted a single time. This chain connects TRBV11-3 to TRBJ2-1; 7 nucleotides agree with TRBD2. CDR3 length equals 14 residues. In germline, CDR1 is SGHNT, CDR2 YENEEA. V lost 5 bases and J lost 3; bases outside the gene matches: 4. The CDR3 DNA sequence: TGTGCCAGCAGCCCAGGGACTAACTACAATGAGCAGTTCTTC. It translates to CASSPGTNYNEQFF.

The chain recombines TRBV5-6 with TRBJ2-2; 10 bases line up with TRBD2. CDR1 and CDR2 (germline): SGHDT, YYEEEE. The V segment lost 4 bases and the J segment 1 base; nucleotides outside the gene matches: 7. This CDR3 spans 17 amino acids. The chain's CDR3 is CASSLALAGVNTGELFF. The CDR3 DNA reads TGTGCCAGCAGCCTAGCCCTAGCGGGGGTGAACACCGGGGAGCTGTTTTTT.

The rearrangement joins TRBV2 to TRBJ2-7; D may be TRBD1 or TRBD2 (6 bases each). V lost 4 bases to trimming and J lost 0 bases, with 7 bases between them. Germline-derived CDR1 and CDR2 are SNHLY and FYNNEI. This CDR3 is built from 13 residues. The DNA for the CDR3 is TGTGCCAGCAGTGGGGGGGCCTCCTACGAGCAGTACTTC. Translation: CASSGGASYEQYF.

This clone was detected a few times. The V call is TRBV6-5, the J call TRBJ2-1; 10 nucleotides agree with TRBD1. In germline, CDR1 is MNHEY, CDR2 SVGAGI. The CDR3 extends over 15 amino acids. After removal of 0 bases from V and 10 bases from J, the junction contained 6 bases not matched to a gene. The CDR3, as DNA: TGTGCCAGCAGTTACTCGACCGGGACAGGGGTGGAGCAGTTCTTC. This gives the protein CASSYSTGTGVEQFF.

The chain uses TRBV23-1 and TRBJ1-4, with D uncertain. TRBV23-1 is an open reading frame whose function is uncertain. CDR3 length equals 13 residues. In DNA, the CDR3 is TGCGCGCCCCGACCAGGCGCTAATGAAAAACTGTTTTTT. Residues: CAPRPGANEKLFF.